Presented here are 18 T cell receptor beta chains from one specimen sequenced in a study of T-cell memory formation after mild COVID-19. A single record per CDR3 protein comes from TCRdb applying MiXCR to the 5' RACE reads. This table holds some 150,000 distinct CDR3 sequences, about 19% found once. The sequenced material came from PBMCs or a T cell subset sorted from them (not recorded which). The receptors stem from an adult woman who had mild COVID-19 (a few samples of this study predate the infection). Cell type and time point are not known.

CDR3 sequence (DNA): TGTGCCAGCAGCGTAGCAGAAGCGGGAGGACCAGATACGCAGTATTTT. Protein sequence: CASSVAEAGGPDTQYF. The chain couples TRBV9 to TRBJ2-3; 9 nucleotides line up with TRBD2. The CDR3 has 16 amino acids. The V gene's germline CDR1 is SGDLS and CDR2 YYNGEE. The V gene end was trimmed by 0 bases and the J gene end by 4 bases; junction bases not matched to a gene: 6.

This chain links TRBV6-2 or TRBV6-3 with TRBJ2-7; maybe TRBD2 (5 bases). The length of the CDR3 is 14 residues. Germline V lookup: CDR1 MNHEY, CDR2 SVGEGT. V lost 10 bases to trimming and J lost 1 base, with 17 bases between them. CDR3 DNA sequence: TGTGCCACCATAGGACTTCCCTGGTCCTACGAGCAGTACTTC. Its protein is CATIGLPWSYEQYF.

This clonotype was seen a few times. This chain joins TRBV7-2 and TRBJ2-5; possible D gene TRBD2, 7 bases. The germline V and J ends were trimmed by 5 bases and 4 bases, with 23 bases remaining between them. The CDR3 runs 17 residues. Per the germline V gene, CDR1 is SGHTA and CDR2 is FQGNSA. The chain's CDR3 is CASSPEGGGRTSETQYF. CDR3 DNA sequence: TGTGCCAGCAGCCCAGAGGGGGGCGGGAGAACGTCAGAGACCCAGTACTTC.

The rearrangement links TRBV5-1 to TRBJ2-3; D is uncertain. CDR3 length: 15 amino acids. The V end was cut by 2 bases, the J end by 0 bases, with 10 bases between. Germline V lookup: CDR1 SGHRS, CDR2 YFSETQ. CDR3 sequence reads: CASSFTGRSTDTQYF. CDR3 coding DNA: TGCGCCAGCAGCTTTACCGGACGAAGCACAGATACGCAGTATTTT.

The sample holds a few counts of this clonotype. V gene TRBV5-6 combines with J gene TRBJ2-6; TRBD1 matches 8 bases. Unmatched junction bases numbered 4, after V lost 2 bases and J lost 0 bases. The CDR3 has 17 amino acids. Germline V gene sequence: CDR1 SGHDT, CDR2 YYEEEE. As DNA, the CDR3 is TGTGCCAGCAGCTTTTGGACAGGGAGCTCTGGGGCCAACGTCCTGACTTTC. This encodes CASSFWTGSSGANVLTF. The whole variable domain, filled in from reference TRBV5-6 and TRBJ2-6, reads DAGVTQSPTHLIKTRGQQVTLRCSPKSGHDTVSWYQQALGQGPQFIFQYYEEEERQRGNFPDRFSGHQFPNYSSELNVNALLLGDSALYLCASSFWTGSSGANVLTFGAGSRLTVL.

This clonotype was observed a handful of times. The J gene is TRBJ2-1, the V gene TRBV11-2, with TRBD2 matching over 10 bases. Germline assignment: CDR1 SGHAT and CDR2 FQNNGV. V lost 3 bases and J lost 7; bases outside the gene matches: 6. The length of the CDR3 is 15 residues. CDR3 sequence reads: CASSFPPSGGNEQFF. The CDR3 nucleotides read TGTGCCAGCAGCTTCCCTCCTAGCGGGGGTAATGAGCAGTTCTTC.

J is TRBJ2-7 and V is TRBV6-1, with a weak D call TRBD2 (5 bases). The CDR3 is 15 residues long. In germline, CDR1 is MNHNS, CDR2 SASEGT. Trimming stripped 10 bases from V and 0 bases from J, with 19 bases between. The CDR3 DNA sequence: TGTGCCACTAAGGGAGTGGGCTCTGTCTCCTACGAGCAGTACTTC. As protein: CATKGVGSVSYEQYF.

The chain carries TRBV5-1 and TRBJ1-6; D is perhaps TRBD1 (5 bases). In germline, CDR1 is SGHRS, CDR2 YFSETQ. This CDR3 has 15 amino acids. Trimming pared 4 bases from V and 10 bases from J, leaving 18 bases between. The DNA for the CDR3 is TGCGCCAGCAGCCCGGACACAAAAATTGGCTCACCCCTCCACTTT. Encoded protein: CASSPDTKIGSPLHF.

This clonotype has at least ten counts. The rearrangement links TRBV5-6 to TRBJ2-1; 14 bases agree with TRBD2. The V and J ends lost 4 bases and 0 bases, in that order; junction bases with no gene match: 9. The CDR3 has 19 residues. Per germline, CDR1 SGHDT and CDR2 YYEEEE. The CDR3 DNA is TGTGCCAGCAGCCCAGGGACTAGCGGGAGCCCCCTCTCCTACAATGAGCAGTTCTTC. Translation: CASSPGTSGSPLSYNEQFF.

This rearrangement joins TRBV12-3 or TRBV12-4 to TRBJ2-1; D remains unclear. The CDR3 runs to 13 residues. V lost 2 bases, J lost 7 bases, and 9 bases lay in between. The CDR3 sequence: CASSLRSSNEQFF. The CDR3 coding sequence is TGTGCCAGCAGTTTAAGGAGCAGTAATGAGCAGTTCTTC.

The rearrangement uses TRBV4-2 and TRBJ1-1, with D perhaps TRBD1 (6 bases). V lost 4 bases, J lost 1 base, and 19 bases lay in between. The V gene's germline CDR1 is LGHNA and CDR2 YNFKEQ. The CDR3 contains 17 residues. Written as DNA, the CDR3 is TGTGCCAGCAGCCCCGGTCGGCAGGGGTCTCGGAACACTGAAGCTTTCTTT. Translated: CASSPGRQGSRNTEAFF.

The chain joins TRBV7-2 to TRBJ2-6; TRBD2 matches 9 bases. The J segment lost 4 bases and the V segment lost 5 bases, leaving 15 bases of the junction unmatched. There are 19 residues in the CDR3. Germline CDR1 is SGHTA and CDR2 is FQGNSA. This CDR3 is CASSLRASGTQGGANVLTF. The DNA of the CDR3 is TGTGCCAGCAGCCTTAGGGCTAGCGGGACCCAGGGAGGGGCCAACGTCCTGACTTTC.

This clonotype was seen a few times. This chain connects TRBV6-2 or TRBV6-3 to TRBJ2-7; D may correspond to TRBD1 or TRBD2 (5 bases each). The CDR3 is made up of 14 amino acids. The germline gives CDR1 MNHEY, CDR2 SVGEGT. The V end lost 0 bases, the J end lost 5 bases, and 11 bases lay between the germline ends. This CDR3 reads CASSYSGVVNEQYF. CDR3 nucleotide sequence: TGTGCCAGCAGTTACTCGGGGGTTGTGAACGAGCAGTACTTC.

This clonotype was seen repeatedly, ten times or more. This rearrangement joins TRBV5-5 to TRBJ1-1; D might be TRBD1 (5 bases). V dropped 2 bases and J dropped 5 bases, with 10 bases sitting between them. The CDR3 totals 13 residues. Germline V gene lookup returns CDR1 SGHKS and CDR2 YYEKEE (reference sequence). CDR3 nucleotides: TGTGCCAGCAGCTTTGGGGGGAAGACTGAAGCTTTCTTT. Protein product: CASSFGGKTEAFF.

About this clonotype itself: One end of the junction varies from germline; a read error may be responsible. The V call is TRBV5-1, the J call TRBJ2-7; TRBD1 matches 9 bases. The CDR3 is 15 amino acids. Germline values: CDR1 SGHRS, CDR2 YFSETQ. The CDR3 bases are TGCGACAGCAGCATCGGGACAGGGTCCTTCTACGAGCAGTACTTC. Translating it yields CDSSIGTGSFYEQYF.

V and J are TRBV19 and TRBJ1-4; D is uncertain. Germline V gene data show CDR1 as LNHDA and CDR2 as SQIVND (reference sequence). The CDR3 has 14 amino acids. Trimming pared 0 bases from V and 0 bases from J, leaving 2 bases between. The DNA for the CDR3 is TGTGCCAGTAGTATAGAGGCAACTAATGAAAAACTGTTTTTT. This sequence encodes CASSIEATNEKLFF.

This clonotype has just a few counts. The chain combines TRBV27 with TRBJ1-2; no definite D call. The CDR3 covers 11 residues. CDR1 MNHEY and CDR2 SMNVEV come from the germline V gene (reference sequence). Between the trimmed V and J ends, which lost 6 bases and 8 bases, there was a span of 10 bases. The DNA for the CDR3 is TGTGCCAGCAGCTCCAGTTCGGGCTACACCTTC. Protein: CASSSSSGYTF.

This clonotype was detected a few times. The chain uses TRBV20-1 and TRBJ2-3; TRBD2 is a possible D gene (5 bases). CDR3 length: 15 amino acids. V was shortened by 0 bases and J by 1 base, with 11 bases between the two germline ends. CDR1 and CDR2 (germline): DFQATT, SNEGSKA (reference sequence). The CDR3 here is CSARDPSRGTDTQYF. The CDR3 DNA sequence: TGCAGTGCTAGAGATCCCTCGCGGGGCACAGATACGCAGTATTTT.